Sequencing of this T cell receptor (beta chain) was carried out in a study of CD8 T cells in ankylosing spondylitis. Notes on the study in general: Enrichment of disease-linked clones was reportedly significant in matched ankylosing spondylitis synovial fluid.

A word on this clonotype: Its antigen is not known.

TCRdb re-derived calls from the 5' RACE reads in MiXCR, one entry per CDR3 protein. The table shows over 20,000 distinct CDR3 sequences, with roughly 17% occurring only once. This CDR3 contains 14 residues. CDR1 MDHEN and CDR2 SYDVKM come from the germline V gene. Germline trimming cut 6 bases from V and 5 bases from J; bases unmatched to any gene: 6. This receptor was taken from a male donor with ankylosing spondylitis or in good health (not recorded which). The chain couples TRBV28 to TRBJ1-4; TRBD1 aligns across 7 bases. Source material: blood. The CDR3 bases are TGTGCCAGCAGGGCCCCAGGGGGGAATGAAAAACTGTTTTTT. Protein product: CASRAPGGNEKLFF.